This TCR beta chain comes out of a study of blood T cell repertoires in COVID-19. Per the original data handling: The authors estimated nucleated cell counts from reference gene primer amplification. Here immunoSEQ multiplex PCR was the method, and the copy in TCRdb shows in-frame clones only, minus some. That table gives V, J and clone size, and the DNA gave D and trimming. This repertoire shows roughly 100,000 clones, about nine tenths found once; its top ten account for approximately 2%. The sample taken for sequencing was peripheral blood. This receptor was identified in a woman aged 45-65 years with COVID-19, enrolled during active disease.

The DNA for the CDR3 is TGTGCCAGCAGTGAGGGGGGGGTAGGGGAAAAACTGTTTTTT. Translation: CASSEGGVGEKLFF. The chain combines TRBV6-1 with TRBJ1-4, with D possibly TRBD1 on 5 matching bases. There are 14 residues in the CDR3. V was pared by 3 bases and J by 8 bases, with 13 bases between. In germline, CDR1 is MNHNS, CDR2 SASEGT.